The present entry profiles one T cell receptor (beta chain) with its context. Its antigen is still unknown. The assay was immunoSEQ multiplex PCR, and TCRdb's table has in-frame clones only and misses some. The sample includes about 120,000 clones, 90% of them seen just once. This specimen comes from a study of T cell clones after liver transplantation. Study context: Blood was drawn pre-transplant, before withdrawal, and after full or failed withdrawal.

Points from the study as a whole: Donor-reactive sequences fell more than third party-reactive ones, suggesting partial deletion. In a couple of subjects, few donor cells limited the measurable donor-reactive repertoire.

V dropped 1 base and J dropped 2; count of bases not matched to a gene: 3. Germline-derived CDR1 and CDR2 are SEHNR and FQNEAQ (reference sequence). The CDR3 consists of 16 residues. The J gene is TRBJ2-5, the V gene TRBV7-9, with TRBD1 matching 11 bases. The specimen was CD4+ T cells from blood, collected 12 months after liver transplant. The sequence was collected from a human patient who received a liver transplant. The graft donor may be the source of some T cells. The CDR3 DNA sequence: TGTGCCAGCAGCTTAGGGACAGGGGGCGAACAAGAGACCCAGTACTTC. It yields the protein CASSLGTGGEQETQYF. Looking up the rest from reference TRBV7-9 and TRBJ2-5 gives the full variable domain: DTGVSQNPRHKITKRGQNVTFRCDPISEHNRLYWYRQTLGQGPEFLTYFQNEAQLEKSRLLSDRFSAERPKGSFSTLEIQRTEQGDSAMYLCASSLGTGGEQETQYFGPGTRLLVL.